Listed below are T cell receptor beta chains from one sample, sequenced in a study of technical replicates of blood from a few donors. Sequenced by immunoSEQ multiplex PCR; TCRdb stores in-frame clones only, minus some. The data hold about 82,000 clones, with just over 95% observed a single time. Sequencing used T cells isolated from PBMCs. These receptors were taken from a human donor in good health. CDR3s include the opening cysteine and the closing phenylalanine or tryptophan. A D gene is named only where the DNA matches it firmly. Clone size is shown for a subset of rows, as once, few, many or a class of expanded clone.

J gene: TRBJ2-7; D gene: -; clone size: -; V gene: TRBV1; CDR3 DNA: TGCACCAGCAGCTCTCGTGTCGAGCAGTACTTC; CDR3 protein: CTSSSRVEQYF
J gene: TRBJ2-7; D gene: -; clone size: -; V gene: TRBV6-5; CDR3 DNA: TGTGCCAGCAGGGGAGGACACGAGCAGTACTTC; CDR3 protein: CASRGGHEQYF
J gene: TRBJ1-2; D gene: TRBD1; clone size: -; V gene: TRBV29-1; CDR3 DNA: TGCAGCGTTGGTGGGACAGATACTAACTATGGCTACACCTTC; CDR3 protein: CSVGGTDTNYGYTF
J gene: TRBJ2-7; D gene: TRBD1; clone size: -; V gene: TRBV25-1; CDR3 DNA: TGTGCCAGCAGTCCCTGGACAGGGATTGGCGAGCAGTACTTC; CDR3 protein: CASSPWTGIGEQYF
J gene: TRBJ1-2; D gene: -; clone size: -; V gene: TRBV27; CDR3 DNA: TGTGCCAGCAGCTTAAGGGCTTTAGCTGGGGCGGGAGGCTACACCTTC; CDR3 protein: CASSLRALAGAGGYTF
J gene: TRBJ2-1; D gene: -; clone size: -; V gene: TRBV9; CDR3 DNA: TGTGCCAGCAGCGTGGGGGACATCTCGAACTGGGGCAATGAGCAGTTCTTC; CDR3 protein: CASSVGDISNWGNEQFF
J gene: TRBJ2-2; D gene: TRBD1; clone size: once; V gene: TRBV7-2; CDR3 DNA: TGTGCCAGCAGATCCGCAGGGGGATACGGGGAGCTGTTTTTT; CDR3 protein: CASRSAGGYGELFF
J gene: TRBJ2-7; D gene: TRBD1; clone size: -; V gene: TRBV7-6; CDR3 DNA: TGTGCCAGCAGCTTAGCGGGGACAGGGGCCTACGAGCAGTACTTC; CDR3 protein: CASSLAGTGAYEQYF
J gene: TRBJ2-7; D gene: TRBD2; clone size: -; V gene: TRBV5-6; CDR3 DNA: TGTGCCAGCAGCTTCCCTAGCGGGAGCTCCTACGAGCAGTACTTC; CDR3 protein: CASSFPSGSSYEQYF
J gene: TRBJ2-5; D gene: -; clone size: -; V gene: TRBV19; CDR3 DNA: TGTGCCAGTAGACTGGGGGTCGGGGGAGAGACCCAGTACTTC; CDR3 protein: CASRLGVGGETQYF
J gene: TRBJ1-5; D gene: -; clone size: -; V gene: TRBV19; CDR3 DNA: TGTGCCAGTAGTATAATACCGGGACTCCACAATCAGCCCCAGCATTTT; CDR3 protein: CASSIIPGLHNQPQHF
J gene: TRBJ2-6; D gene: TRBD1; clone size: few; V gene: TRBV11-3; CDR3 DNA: TGTGCCAGCAGCTTAGAGACAGGGTCTGGGGCCAACGTCCTGACTTTC; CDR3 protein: CASSLETGSGANVLTF
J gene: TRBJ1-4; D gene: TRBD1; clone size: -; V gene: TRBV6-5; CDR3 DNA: TGTGCCAGCAGCTGGGACAGGGGTGGAGAAAAACTGTTTTTT; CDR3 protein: CASSWDRGGEKLFF
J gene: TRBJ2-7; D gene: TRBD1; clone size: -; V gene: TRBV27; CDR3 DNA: TGTGCCAGCAACGGACAGGGGTTGGCGCCCTACGAGCAGTACTTC; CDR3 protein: CASNGQGLAPYEQYF
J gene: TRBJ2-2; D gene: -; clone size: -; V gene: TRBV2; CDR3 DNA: TGTGCCAGCAGTGTAAGCGGCAGTATCACCGGGGAGCTGTTTTTT; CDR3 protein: CASSVSGSITGELFF
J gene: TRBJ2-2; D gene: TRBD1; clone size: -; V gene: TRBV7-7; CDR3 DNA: TGTGCTAGCAGCAACTCGCGGACAGGGGCCGGGGAGCTGTTTTTT; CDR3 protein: CASSNSRTGAGELFF
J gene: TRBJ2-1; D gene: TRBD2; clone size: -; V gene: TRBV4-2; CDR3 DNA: TGTGCCAGCAGCCAGGGGGGTACTCCTAGCGGGACCTACAATGAGCAGTTCTTC; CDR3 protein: CASSQGGTPSGTYNEQFF
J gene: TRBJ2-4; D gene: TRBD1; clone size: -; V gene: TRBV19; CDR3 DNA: TGTGCCAGTAGTCTACAGGGGTACATTCAGTACTTC; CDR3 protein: CASSLQGYIQYF
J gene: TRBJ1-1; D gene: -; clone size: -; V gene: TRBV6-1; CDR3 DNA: TGTGCCAGCAGTGATAATGTCGACAGGAACACTGAAGCTTTCTTT; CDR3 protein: CASSDNVDRNTEAFF
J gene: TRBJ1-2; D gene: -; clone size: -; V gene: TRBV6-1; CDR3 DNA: TGTGCCAGCAGTGAAGCTTGGGGGGGGAGAGCGGGCTACACCTTC; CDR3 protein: CASSEAWGGRAGYTF
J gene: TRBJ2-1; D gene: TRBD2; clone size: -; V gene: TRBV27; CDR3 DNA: TGTGCCAGCAGTTTACTGGGGGCTAGCGGGGTGTCCTGGAATGAGCAGTTCTTC; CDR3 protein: CASSLLGASGVSWNEQFF
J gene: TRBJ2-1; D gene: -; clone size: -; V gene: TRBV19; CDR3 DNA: TGTGCCAGTAGTATAGTTCGGGAGATCTCTGATGAGCAGTTCTTC; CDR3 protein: CASSIVREISDEQFF
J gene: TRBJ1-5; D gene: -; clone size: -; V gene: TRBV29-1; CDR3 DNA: TGCAGCGTTGGCAGGCCGAATCAGCCCCAGCATTTT; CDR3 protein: CSVGRPNQPQHF
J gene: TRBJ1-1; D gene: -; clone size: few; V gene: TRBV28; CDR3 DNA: TGTGCCAGCAGACGTGGACAGACGGACATTGAAGCTTTCTTT; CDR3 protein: CASRRGQTDIEAFF
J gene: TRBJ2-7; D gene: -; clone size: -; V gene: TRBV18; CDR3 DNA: TGTGCCAGCTCACCACCAAAGGCAGGATCCTACGAGCAGTACTTC; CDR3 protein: CASSPPKAGSYEQYF
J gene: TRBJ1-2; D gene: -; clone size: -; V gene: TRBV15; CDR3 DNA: TGTGCCACCAGCAGAGACAGGGTGATCTATGGCTACACCTTC; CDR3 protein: CATSRDRVIYGYTF
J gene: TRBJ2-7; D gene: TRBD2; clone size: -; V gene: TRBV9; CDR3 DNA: TGTGCCAGCAGCGTAGCAGGACTAGCGGACTACGAGCAGTACTTC; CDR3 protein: CASSVAGLADYEQYF
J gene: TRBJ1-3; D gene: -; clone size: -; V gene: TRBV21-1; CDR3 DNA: TGTGCCAGCAGCAAACGAAAAATGGGCAGGCGTCACACCATATATTTT; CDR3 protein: CASSKRKMGRRHTIYF
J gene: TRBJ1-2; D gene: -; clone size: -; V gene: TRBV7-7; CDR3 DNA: TGTGCTAGCAGCTTAAGGGGGACGAACTATGGCTACACCTTC; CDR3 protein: CASSLRGTNYGYTF
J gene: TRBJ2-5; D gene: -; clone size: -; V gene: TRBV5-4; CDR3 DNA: TGTGCCAGCAGCTTGTACGGGATAGAGACCCAGTACTTC; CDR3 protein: CASSLYGIETQYF
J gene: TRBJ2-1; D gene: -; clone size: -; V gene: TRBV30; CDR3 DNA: TGTGCCTGGAGTGTAGACTATTACAATGAGCAGTTCTTC; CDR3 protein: CAWSVDYYNEQFF